These T cell receptor beta chains were read from a single sample in a study of blood T cell repertoires in COVID-19. Measured with immunoSEQ multiplex PCR; TCRdb has only the in-frame clones, and not every one. The sample consists of around 160,000 clones, about 80% of them appearing once. What was sequenced was peripheral blood. These receptors were obtained from an elderly woman with acute or convalescent COVID-19. CDR3s include the opening cysteine and the closing phenylalanine or tryptophan. Fields, in order: clone size, D gene, J gene, V gene, CDR3 protein, CDR3 DNA. A D gene is named only where the DNA matches it firmly. Only part of the rows carry a size: once, few, many, or a class if the clone is expanded.

once TRBD1 TRBJ1-2 TRBV18 CASSPRERGQGYTF TGTGCCAGCTCACCACGAGAAAGGGGGCAAGGCTACACCTTC
. . TRBJ2-5 TRBV30 CAWNLGGGGETQYF TGTGCCTGGAACTTGGGGGGGGGCGGAGAGACCCAGTACTTC
. . TRBJ1-5 TRBV7-9 CASSLRTGQNNQPQHF TGTGCCAGCAGCTTAAGGACCGGACAGAACAATCAGCCCCAGCATTTT
. . TRBJ1-2 TRBV5-1 CASSSLHPRDYGYTF TGCGCCAGCAGCTCGCTACACCCTCGGGACTATGGCTACACCTTC
once . TRBJ2-2 TRBV11-3 CASSPRYEAASGELFF TGTGCCAGCAGCCCCCGGTACGAAGCGGCGTCCGGGGAGCTGTTTTTT
. TRBD1 TRBJ2-7 TRBV4-3 CASSPDRVGEQYF TGCGCCAGCAGCCCCGACAGGGTTGGCGAGCAGTACTTC
few . TRBJ2-7 TRBV29-1 CSVETFSYEQYF TGCAGCGTGGAGACCTTTTCCTACGAGCAGTACTTC
. . TRBJ2-5 TRBV5-6 CASSSERTQTQQETQYF TGTGCCAGCAGCTCGGAAAGAACCCAGACTCAACAAGAGACCCAGTACTTC
. TRBD1 TRBJ1-4 TRBV2 CASSVVGTGNEKLFF TGTGCCAGCAGTGTCGTGGGGACAGGGAATGAAAAACTGTTTTTT
. TRBD1 TRBJ1-5 TRBV6-4 CASSDSVRDRGSNQPQHF TGTGCCAGCAGTGACTCTGTTCGGGACAGGGGGTCCAATCAGCCCCAGCATTTT
few . TRBJ1-5 TRBV7-2 CASSLGQKNQPQHF TGTGCCAGCAGCTTAGGACAGAAGAATCAGCCCCAGCATTTT
. TRBD2 TRBJ2-5 TRBV29-1 CSAGGTSAETQYF TGCAGCGCGGGCGGGACTAGCGCTGAGACCCAGTACTTC
. . TRBJ2-7 TRBV18 CASSPQGGGEQYF TGTGCCAGCTCACCCCAGGGCGGTGGAGAGCAGTACTTC
. . TRBJ2-2 TRBV5-4 CASSLPGNTGELFF TGTGCCAGCAGCCTACCGGGGAACACCGGGGAGCTGTTTTTT
. . TRBJ2-3 TRBV28 CASSFRGGATDTQYF TGTGCCAGCAGTTTTAGAGGGGGGGCCACAGATACGCAGTATTTT
. . TRBJ1-4 TRBV7-2 CASSTTGFGKLFF TGTGCCAGCAGCACTACAGGGTTCGGAAAACTGTTTTTT
. . TRBJ1-6 TRBV25-1 CASTQGNNSPLHF TGTGCCAGTACCCAGGGGAATAATTCACCCCTCCACTTT
. . TRBJ2-3 TRBV11-3 CASSSGVLAGTDTQYF TGTGCCAGCAGCTCTGGTGTCCTTGCGGGCACAGATACGCAGTATTTT
. TRBD1 TRBJ1-5 TRBV29-1 CSVGDRGNQPQHF TGCAGCGTCGGCGACAGGGGCAATCAGCCCCAGCATTTT
. . TRBJ1-2 TRBV5-1 CASSLDWVGANYGYTF TGCGCCAGCAGCTTGGATTGGGTCGGAGCTAACTATGGCTACACCTTC
. . TRBJ2-7 TRBV4-3 CASSQVRGYEQYF TGCGCCAGCAGCCAAGTCAGGGGCTACGAGCAGTACTTC
. TRBD2 TRBJ2-2 TRBV27 CASSLLAGEPTGELFF TGTGCCAGCAGTCTCCTAGCGGGAGAACCCACCGGGGAGCTGTTTTTT
. . TRBJ2-3 TRBV7-9 CASSADLYTQYF TGTGCCAGCAGCGCAGACTTATATACGCAGTATTTT
many . TRBJ1-6 TRBV4-2 CASKTGGSPLHF TGTGCCAGTAAGACGGGGGGTTCACCCCTCCACTTT
. TRBD1 TRBJ2-7 TRBV5-1 CASPPRTGGYEQYF TGCGCCAGCCCCCCCCGGACAGGGGGCTACGAGCAGTACTTC
. . TRBJ2-1 TRBV9 CASSVTGNYEQFF TGTGCCAGCAGCGTCACAGGGAACTATGAGCAGTTCTTC
. TRBD1 TRBJ1-6 TRBV2 CASRGQGGNSPLHF TGTGCCAGCAGAGGACAGGGGGGTAATTCACCCCTCCACTTT
. . TRBJ2-2 TRBV11-2 CASSFSLSTGELFF TGTGCCAGCAGCTTTTCATTGAGCACCGGGGAGCTGTTTTTT
few TRBD1 TRBJ2-1 TRBV7-2 CASSFGTGRGYNEQFF TGTGCCAGCAGCTTCGGGACAGGCAGGGGCTACAATGAGCAGTTCTTC